This entry lists 24 T cell receptor beta chains sequenced from one sample in a study of T-cell reconstitution after alpha-beta-depleted transplantation in children. The TCRbeta library was prepared with unique molecular identifiers. TCRdb ran MiXCR on the PCR reads and lists one entry per CDR3 protein. This sample has hundreds of thousands of distinct CDR3 sequences, with about a tenth found just once. This sample comprised PBMCs, obtained before TCRalphabeta/CD19-depleted stem cell transplant. The receptors were gathered from a child less than two years old with acute myeloid leukemia, due to receive a stem cell transplant.

This rearrangement joins TRBV18 to TRBJ2-7; no clear D gene. There are 17 residues in the CDR3. The V gene lost 2 bases and the J gene lost 4 bases, with 21 bases spanning the gap. Germline V gene sequence: CDR1 KGHSH, CDR2 LQKENI. The CDR3 spells CASSPSKSTDPSYEQYF. Written as DNA, the CDR3 is TGTGCCAGCTCACCATCTAAGTCGACCGACCCTTCATACGAGCAGTACTTC.

This clonotype was observed many times. The J gene is TRBJ2-5, the V gene TRBV20-1, with D possibly matching TRBD1 (6 bases). The ends were cut back, 5 bases at V and 4 bases at J, with 14 bases in the middle. The CDR3 has 13 residues. Germline CDR1 DFQATT, CDR2 SNEGSKA (reference sequence). The CDR3 DNA follows: TGCAGTGCTTCTACAGGGATCAGAGAGACCCAGTACTTC. Translating it yields CSASTGIRETQYF.

This clonotype was seen at least ten times. The chain carries TRBV5-1 and TRBJ2-1; 14 nucleotides align to TRBD2. With 3 bases clipped from V and 7 bases from J, the junction kept 9 bases outside the gene matches. This CDR3 spans 17 amino acids. Looked up from germline, CDR1 is SGHRS and CDR2 is YFSETQ. The CDR3 region has the DNA TGCGCCAGCAGCTCAATGACTAGCGGGAGGGTGGGGAATGAGCAGTTCTTC. Protein product: CASSSMTSGRVGNEQFF.

The rearrangement joins TRBV30 to TRBJ1-2; D is uncertain. Germline V gives CDR1 GTSNPN, CDR2 SVGIG (reference sequence). Between the trimmed V and J ends, which lost 2 bases and 8 bases, there was a span of 18 bases. This CDR3 spans 14 amino acids. CDR3 region: CAWSPSRLVDGYTF. The CDR3 region has the DNA TGTGCCTGGAGTCCGTCTCGTTTAGTAGACGGCTACACCTTC.

This clonotype was counted many times. Here the CDR3 DNA reads TGTGCCAGCAGCCAATCCGGGACCTCCTACGAGCAGTACTTC. Its protein is CASSQSGTSYEQYF. This chain links TRBV4-2 with TRBJ2-7; D assignment may be TRBD1 or TRBD2 (5 bases each). The V end was cut by 2 bases, the J end by 0 bases, with 8 bases between. The CDR3 runs 14 residues. Germline assignment: CDR1 LGHNA and CDR2 YNFKEQ.

This clonotype was observed many times. This chain links TRBV5-1 with TRBJ1-5; 8 nucleotides line up with TRBD1. The germline V gene encodes CDR1 SGHRS and CDR2 YFSETQ. J lost 2 bases, V lost 5 bases, and 0 bases had no gene match. There are 13 residues in the CDR3. The CDR3 spells CASRTGGNQPQHF. CDR3 coding DNA: TGCGCCAGCAGGACAGGGGGCAATCAGCCCCAGCATTTT.

In nucleotides, the CDR3 is TGTGCCAGCAGCGCGCGGGGGTACAATGAGCAGTTCTTC. It codes for CASSARGYNEQFF. This sequence joins TRBV11-2 and TRBJ2-1, with 7 bases matching TRBD2. The CDR3 totals 13 residues. Germline CDR1 is SGHAT and CDR2 is FQNNGV. V trimming: 5 bases; J trimming: 4 bases; junction bases outside the gene matches: 2. The full variable domain, in which reference TRBV11-2 and TRBJ2-1 provide the parts outside the CDR3, is EAGVAQSPRYKIIEKRQSVAFWCNPISGHATLYWYQQILGQGPKLLIQFQNNGVVDDSQLPKDRFSAERLKGVDSTLKIQPAKLEDSAVYLCASSARGYNEQFFGPGTRLTVL.

This clonotype appeared many times. The chain joins TRBV29-1 to TRBJ1-1; a possible D gene is TRBD1 (5 bases). CDR1 and CDR2 from the germline V gene are SQVTM and ANQGSEA. Trimming pared 6 bases from V and 11 bases from J, leaving 19 bases between. CDR3 length: 12 residues. CDR3 coding DNA: TGCAGCGTAGGGACCGGGGGGGGAGGCGCTTTCTTT. Amino acids: CSVGTGGGGAFF.

This clonotype was recorded at least ten times. CDR3 nucleotides: TGTGCCACCAGTGAAAGGGTACATCAGCCCCAGCATTTT. Amino acids: CATSERVHQPQHF. The chain joins TRBV24-1 to TRBJ1-5; D is unclear. V was shortened by 4 bases and J by 5 bases, with 8 bases between the two germline ends. This CDR3 is 13 amino acids long. The germline V gene has CDR1 KGHDR and CDR2 SFDVKD.

This clonotype was seen repeatedly, ten times or more. The CDR3 sequence is CSVCLAGGYEQFF. The CDR3 nucleotides read TGCAGCGTTTGTCTAGCGGGAGGGTATGAGCAGTTCTTC. The chain recombines TRBV29-1 with TRBJ2-1; TRBD2 aligns across 12 bases. Germline-derived CDR1 and CDR2 are SQVTM and ANQGSEA. CDR3 size: 13 residues. V lost 5 bases and J lost 8; bases outside the gene matches: 4.

The sample holds one count of this clonotype. Here the CDR3 omits its conserved ending phenylalanine or tryptophan, so a read error is the likely source. V and J are TRBV12-3 or TRBV12-4 and TRBJ2-6; D is unresolved. The CDR3 is 14 amino acids. Trimming cost V 3 bases and J 7 bases, with 10 bases left between them. The CDR3 reads CASSLVSGANVLTY. The DNA for the CDR3 is TGTGCCAGCAGTTTGGTGTCCGGAGCCAACGTCCTGACTTAC.

This clonotype was seen only a few times. Being one base from a much bigger clone, this may be a read error. The genes are TRBV7-8 and TRBJ1-2; no definite D call. The CDR3 is 11 residues long. Germline V CDR1 and CDR2: SGHVS, FQNEAQ. The CDR3 spells CASSPAYGYPF. The CDR3, as DNA: TGTGCCAGCAGCCCAGCCTATGGCTACCCCTTC.

In its sample, this clonotype was seen many times. The J gene is TRBJ2-2, the V gene TRBV27; 10 nucleotides agree with TRBD1. The V and J ends lost 5 bases and 4 bases, in that order; junction bases with no gene match: 7. The V gene's germline CDR1 is MNHEY and CDR2 SMNVEV (reference sequence). The CDR3 consists of 16 residues. DNA for the CDR3: TGTGCCAGCAGTCCGACCTGGACAGGGGGCACCGGGGAGCTGTTTTTT. It translates to CASSPTWTGGTGELFF.

This clonotype was seen repeatedly, ten times or more. The genes are TRBV3-1 and TRBJ1-2, with D hard to call. The CDR3 extends over 14 amino acids. V lost 2 bases and J lost 5, with 12 bases in between. Germline lookup yields CDR1 LGHDT and CDR2 YNNKEL (reference sequence). CDR3 sequence (DNA): TGTGCCAGCAGCCAACCCGGGTTGGGATATGGCTACACCTTC. This codes for CASSQPGLGYGYTF.

This clonotype appeared many times. The rearrangement joins TRBV7-3 to TRBJ2-3, with 11 bases matching TRBD1. This CDR3 is 16 amino acids long. Germline V gene data show CDR1 as SGHTA and CDR2 as FQGTGA. V shed 2 bases and J 5 bases; nucleotides not matched to a gene: 6. CDR3 in amino acids: CASSLFGGQGVDTQYF. CDR3 nucleotides: TGTGCCAGCAGCTTATTTGGGGGACAGGGGGTAGATACGCAGTATTTT.

This clonotype was observed at least ten times. The DNA for the CDR3 is TGTGCCAGCTCACGAGAGGGGCCCATTAGCAATCAGCCCCAGCATTTT. Translated: CASSREGPISNQPQHF. The chain is built from TRBV18 and TRBJ1-5; the D gene is possibly TRBD1 (5 bases). CDR3 size: 16 residues. The germline V gene encodes CDR1 KGHSH and CDR2 LQKENI. V lost 4 bases to trimming and J lost 0 bases, with 13 bases between them.

This clonotype was detected many times. V gene TRBV12-3 or TRBV12-4 combines with J gene TRBJ2-3; 16 nucleotides match TRBD2. The CDR3 runs to 17 residues. V lost 5 bases, J lost 3 bases, and 5 bases stayed unmatched. The CDR3 region has the DNA TGTGCCAGCAGTCCGGGGACTAGCGGGAGGGGGACAGATACGCAGTATTTT. As protein: CASSPGTSGRGTDTQYF.

The table lists this clonotype with many counts. This chain connects TRBV20-1 to TRBJ2-7; 11 bases align to TRBD1. Germline V gene data show CDR1 as DFQATT and CDR2 as SNEGSKA (reference sequence). The V segment lost 1 base and the J segment 4 bases; nucleotides outside the gene matches: 0. CDR3 length: 13 amino acids. The CDR3 nucleotides read TGCAGTGCTAGAGGGGACAGGGGGTACGAGCAGTACTTC. Its translation: CSARGDRGYEQYF.

The J gene is TRBJ2-1, the V gene TRBV4-3, with 12 bases fitting TRBD2. The junction had 7 bases not matched to a gene; V was cut back by 4 bases and J by 0 bases. Germline assignment: CDR1 LGHNA and CDR2 YSLEER. The CDR3 sequence is 18 residues long. The CDR3 here is CASSRRTSGTSSYNEQFF. CDR3 DNA sequence: TGCGCCAGCAGCCGACGGACTAGCGGGACGAGCTCCTACAATGAGCAGTTCTTC.

The CDR3 region is CSAQVAASYNEQFF. CDR3 sequence (DNA): TGCAGTGCTCAAGTGGCAGCTTCCTACAATGAGCAGTTCTTC. The chain is built from TRBV20-1 and TRBJ2-1; D remains unclear. Germline loops: CDR1 DFQATT, CDR2 SNEGSKA (reference sequence). The CDR3 consists of 14 residues. The ends were cut back, 5 bases at V and 1 base at J, with 12 bases in the middle.

This clonotype has at least ten counts. The V call is TRBV5-1, the J call TRBJ1-1; D not certain. Germline V gene sequence: CDR1 SGHRS, CDR2 YFSETQ. The V gene lost 8 bases and the J gene lost 6 bases, with 11 bases spanning the gap. CDR3 length: 11 amino acids. The CDR3 loop is CARENFAEAFF. The CDR3 DNA reads TGCGCCAGGGAAAATTTCGCTGAAGCTTTCTTT. Looking up the rest from reference TRBV5-1 and TRBJ1-1 gives the full variable domain: KAGVTQTPRYLIKTRGQQVTLSCSPISGHRSVSWYQQTPGQGLQFLFEYFSETQRNKGNFPGRFSGRQFSNSRSEMNVSTLELGDSALYLCARENFAEAFFGQGTRLTVV.

This clonotype was picked up many times. V gene TRBV5-1 combines with J gene TRBJ1-1; D unresolved. V shed 2 bases and J shed 3 bases, with 8 bases lying between them. Germline CDR1 reads SGHRS; CDR2 reads YFSETQ. There are 13 residues in the CDR3. The CDR3 here is CASSLGSYTEAFF. The CDR3 DNA sequence: TGCGCCAGCAGCTTAGGATCCTACACTGAAGCTTTCTTT. Full variable domain (remainder filled in from reference TRBV5-1 and TRBJ1-1): KAGVTQTPRYLIKTRGQQVTLSCSPISGHRSVSWYQQTPGQGLQFLFEYFSETQRNKGNFPGRFSGRQFSNSRSEMNVSTLELGDSALYLCASSLGSYTEAFFGQGTRLTVV.

The CDR3 here is CASSPPGLASSGANVLTF. In DNA form, the CDR3 reads TGCGCCAGCAGCCCACCGGGACTAGCGAGCTCTGGGGCCAACGTCCTGACTTTC. V is TRBV5-1 and J is TRBJ2-6, with 10 bases identical to TRBD2. Looked up from germline, CDR1 is SGHRS and CDR2 is YFSETQ. Unmatched junction bases numbered 7, after V lost 4 bases and J lost 0 bases. CDR3 length equals 18 residues.

This clonotype came up many times. The chain uses TRBV6-1 and TRBJ1-2, with TRBD1 as a possible D gene (6 bases). Trimming stripped 7 bases from V and 4 bases from J, with 10 bases between. Germline V gene data show CDR1 as MNHNS and CDR2 as SASEGT. The CDR3 is 12 residues long. CDR3 protein: CASTRGGYGYTF. CDR3 DNA: TGTGCCAGCACGAGGGGGGGCTATGGCTACACCTTC.